These T cell receptor beta chains were read from a single sample in a study of CD8+CD57+ T cells in acquired aplastic anemia. One entry per CDR3 protein results from TCRdb running MiXCR on the reads. Seen here are over 150,000 distinct CDR3 sequences, just over 50% observed once, and the top ten hold 9.5% to 15%. What was sequenced was sorted CD4+, CD8+, or CD8+CD57+ T cells (not recorded which) from PBMCs. All receptors come from a human donor with aplastic anemia. CDR3s include the opening cysteine and the closing phenylalanine or tryptophan. D genes are given only for firm matches. Clone size is stated in some rows and not others, as once, few, many or a class when expanded.

V gene: TRBV7-3
D gene: NA
clone size: many
J gene: TRBJ2-3
CDR3 DNA: TGTGCCAGCACCTCGGACGCAACAGATACGCAGTATTTT
CDR3 protein: CASTSDATDTQYF

V gene: TRBV10-3
D gene: NA
clone size: NA
J gene: TRBJ2-7
CDR3 DNA: TGTGCCATCAGTGCGGGGGAGCGCCTCGAGCAGTACTTC
CDR3 protein: CAISAGERLEQYF

V gene: TRBV5-1
D gene: TRBD2
clone size: NA
J gene: TRBJ2-3
CDR3 DNA: TGCGCCAGCAGCCCCCGAGCGGGGGGCAGTTCAGATACGCAGTATTTT
CDR3 protein: CASSPRAGGSSDTQYF

V gene: TRBV5-4
D gene: NA
clone size: many
J gene: TRBJ1-1
CDR3 DNA: TGTGCCAGCAGCGAGAACCCTCAGGGCGTGGGCACTGAAGCTTTCTTT
CDR3 protein: CASSENPQGVGTEAFF

V gene: TRBV6-2/TRBV6-3
D gene: NA
clone size: many
J gene: TRBJ2-7
CDR3 DNA: TGTGCCAGCAGGACGGAGGGATGGTTCGAGCAGTACTTC
CDR3 protein: CASRTEGWFEQYF

V gene: TRBV7-4
D gene: NA
clone size: NA
J gene: TRBJ2-3
CDR3 DNA: TGTGCCAGCAGCCCGACTAGGTCTGATACGCAGTATTTT
CDR3 protein: CASSPTRSDTQYF

V gene: TRBV24-1
D gene: NA
clone size: NA
J gene: TRBJ1-2
CDR3 DNA: TGTGCCACCAGTCTGGAATGGAACTATGGCTACACCTTC
CDR3 protein: CATSLEWNYGYTF

V gene: TRBV24-1
D gene: TRBD1
clone size: many
J gene: TRBJ2-3
CDR3 DNA: TGTGCCACCAGTGATTTGAAGGGGGCAACAGATACGCAGTATTTT
CDR3 protein: CATSDLKGATDTQYF

V gene: TRBV10-3
D gene: NA
clone size: NA
J gene: TRBJ1-1
CDR3 DNA: TGTGCCATCAGTGCTAGGGGGGTGGGGATGAACACTGAAGCTTTCTTT
CDR3 protein: CAISARGVGMNTEAFF

V gene: TRBV2
D gene: NA
clone size: NA
J gene: TRBJ1-2
CDR3 DNA: TGTGCCAGCAATAGCGATGACTATGGCTACACCTTC
CDR3 protein: CASNSDDYGYTF

V gene: TRBV7-9
D gene: NA
clone size: many
J gene: TRBJ1-6
CDR3 DNA: TGTGCCAGCAGCCCGTTGGACGGGGTGGGTTCACCCCTCCACTTT
CDR3 protein: CASSPLDGVGSPLHF

V gene: TRBV20-1
D gene: TRBD1
clone size: few
J gene: TRBJ2-3
CDR3 DNA: TGCAGTGCCGCCGGGACAGGGGCTGGAGATACGCAGTATTTT
CDR3 protein: CSAAGTGAGDTQYF

V gene: TRBV7-9
D gene: TRBD2
clone size: NA
J gene: TRBJ2-3
CDR3 DNA: TGTGCCAGCAGCGGGAGGACTAGCGGGGGGTTGGATACGCAGTATTTT
CDR3 protein: CASSGRTSGGLDTQYF

V gene: TRBV24-1
D gene: NA
clone size: NA
J gene: TRBJ1-3
CDR3 DNA: TGTGCCACCAGTGGTTCGGGAGACCTCGGAAACACCATATATTTT
CDR3 protein: CATSGSGDLGNTIYF

V gene: TRBV19
D gene: NA
clone size: NA
J gene: TRBJ1-4
CDR3 DNA: TGTGCCAGTACCCTCCCGGGACGGGGTGAAAAACTGTTTTTT
CDR3 protein: CASTLPGRGEKLFF

V gene: TRBV11-3
D gene: TRBD1
clone size: many
J gene: TRBJ1-1
CDR3 DNA: TGTGCCAGCAGCTTAGATCTGTTGGACAGGGTAGATGAGGCTCTGGCCGAAGCTTTCTTT
CDR3 protein: CASSLDLLDRVDEALAEAFF

V gene: TRBV7-2
D gene: NA
clone size: NA
J gene: TRBJ1-2
CDR3 DNA: TGTGCCAGCAGCTTAACACGGGTGGGGGTCTATGGCTACACCTTC
CDR3 protein: CASSLTRVGVYGYTF

V gene: TRBV14
D gene: NA
clone size: many
J gene: TRBJ1-1
CDR3 DNA: TGTGCCAGCAGCCTCGTGATACCCCCTGAAGCTTTCTTT
CDR3 protein: CASSLVIPPEAFF

V gene: TRBV2
D gene: NA
clone size: NA
J gene: TRBJ1-1
CDR3 DNA: TGTGCCAGCACTGCAGGGGTAAACACTGAAGCTTTCTTT
CDR3 protein: CASTAGVNTEAFF

V gene: TRBV7-2
D gene: NA
clone size: NA
J gene: TRBJ2-1
CDR3 DNA: TGTGCCAGTAGATCGGTCCCGGGAAATGAGCAGTTCTTC
CDR3 protein: CASRSVPGNEQFF

V gene: TRBV29-1
D gene: NA
clone size: NA
J gene: TRBJ1-4
CDR3 DNA: TGCAGCGTTGCCAGGGACGGTGAAAAACTGTTTTTT
CDR3 protein: CSVARDGEKLFF

V gene: TRBV6-1
D gene: NA
clone size: NA
J gene: TRBJ2-7
CDR3 DNA: TGTGCCAGCGTCGCAGTCTCCTACGAGCAGTACTTC
CDR3 protein: CASVAVSYEQYF

V gene: TRBV4-3
D gene: NA
clone size: NA
J gene: TRBJ1-2
CDR3 DNA: TGCGCCAGCAGCCAAGGTAGGGGAGGCTATGGCTACACCTTC
CDR3 protein: CASSQGRGGYGYTF

V gene: TRBV19
D gene: NA
clone size: NA
J gene: TRBJ1-5
CDR3 DNA: TGTGCCAGTAGTATCCTAGCTTATAGCAATCAGCCCCAGCATTTT
CDR3 protein: CASSILAYSNQPQHF

V gene: TRBV10-3
D gene: NA
clone size: NA
J gene: TRBJ2-3
CDR3 DNA: TGTGCCATCAGTGAGTCGCTGGAGACGCAGTATTTT
CDR3 protein: CAISESLETQYF

V gene: TRBV7-7
D gene: NA
clone size: many
J gene: TRBJ2-3
CDR3 DNA: TGTGCCAGCAGCTTAGAGCAGGGGTCAGATACGCAGTATTTT
CDR3 protein: CASSLEQGSDTQYF

V gene: TRBV7-2
D gene: NA
clone size: few
J gene: TRBJ2-5
CDR3 DNA: TGTGCCAGCAGCTTCCGCGTAGGCCAAGAGACCCAGTACTTC
CDR3 protein: CASSFRVGQETQYF

V gene: TRBV12-3/TRBV12-4
D gene: NA
clone size: many
J gene: TRBJ2-3
CDR3 DNA: TGTGCCAGCAGCTTTAGCACAGATACGCAGTATTTT
CDR3 protein: CASSFSTDTQYF

V gene: TRBV19
D gene: NA
clone size: NA
J gene: TRBJ1-5
CDR3 DNA: TGTGCCAGTAGTATAGATGGGGGGGATCAGCCCCAGCATTTT
CDR3 protein: CASSIDGGDQPQHF

V gene: TRBV29-1
D gene: NA
clone size: NA
J gene: TRBJ1-2
CDR3 DNA: TGCAGCGTCTCACAGGGTTTGGAAGGCTACACCTTC
CDR3 protein: CSVSQGLEGYTF

V gene: TRBV19
D gene: NA
clone size: once
J gene: TRBJ1-6
CDR3 DNA: TGTGCCAGTAGTATTGTGGACCGACCTAATTCACCCCTCCACTTT
CDR3 protein: CASSIVDRPNSPLHF

V gene: TRBV6-1
D gene: NA
clone size: many
J gene: TRBJ2-5
CDR3 DNA: TGTGCCAGCAGTCTGGGACTCGAATGGTCAGAGACCCAGTACTTC
CDR3 protein: CASSLGLEWSETQYF

V gene: TRBV9
D gene: TRBD2
clone size: NA
J gene: TRBJ2-2
CDR3 DNA: TGTGCCAGCAGCGTCACTAGGGTAGCGGGGAACACCGGGGAGCTGTTTTTT
CDR3 protein: CASSVTRVAGNTGELFF

V gene: TRBV4-2
D gene: NA
clone size: NA
J gene: TRBJ1-6
CDR3 DNA: TGTGCCAGCAGCTCAAGCCCAGGGGCGCGAAATTCACCCCTCCACTTT
CDR3 protein: CASSSSPGARNSPLHF

V gene: TRBV3-1
D gene: NA
clone size: few
J gene: TRBJ1-3
CDR3 DNA: TGTGCCAGCAGCCCGCGGGACGGGGGAAACACCATATATTTT
CDR3 protein: CASSPRDGGNTIYF

V gene: TRBV19
D gene: NA
clone size: once
J gene: TRBJ2-3
CDR3 DNA: TGTGCCAGTCGTAAGGCCGGGACGGATACGCAGTATTTT
CDR3 protein: CASRKAGTDTQYF

V gene: TRBV4-3
D gene: NA
clone size: NA
J gene: TRBJ2-2
CDR3 DNA: TGCGCCAGCAGCCAAGACATAGGACCGAACACCGGGGAGCTGTTTTTT
CDR3 protein: CASSQDIGPNTGELFF

V gene: TRBV10-2
D gene: NA
clone size: few
J gene: TRBJ2-7
CDR3 DNA: TGCGCCAGCAGTGGATCGGGGGGCAGTTACGAGCAGTACTTC
CDR3 protein: CASSGSGGSYEQYF

V gene: TRBV7-9
D gene: NA
clone size: many
J gene: TRBJ2-1
CDR3 DNA: TGTGCCAGCAGCCTCACTCGGGAAGCCAATGAGCAGTTCTTC
CDR3 protein: CASSLTREANEQFF

V gene: TRBV7-9
D gene: NA
clone size: once
J gene: TRBJ1-6
CDR3 DNA: TGTGCCAGCAGCTTGTATAATCCGGACTCACCCCTCCACTTT
CDR3 protein: CASSLYNPDSPLHF

V gene: TRBV7-9
D gene: NA
clone size: NA
J gene: TRBJ1-2
CDR3 DNA: TGTGCCAGCAGCTTAGGCCAGCAGGGCTACACCTTC
CDR3 protein: CASSLGQQGYTF

V gene: TRBV25-1
D gene: NA
clone size: NA
J gene: TRBJ2-2
CDR3 DNA: TGTGCCAGCAGCCGCTCAGGTGATCTCGCCGGGGAGCTGTTTTTT
CDR3 protein: CASSRSGDLAGELFF

V gene: TRBV6-2/TRBV6-3
D gene: TRBD2
clone size: NA
J gene: TRBJ2-7
CDR3 DNA: TGTGCCAGCCGTCAGGGACTATTTACCTACGAGCAGTACTTC
CDR3 protein: CASRQGLFTYEQYF

V gene: TRBV3-1
D gene: NA
clone size: many
J gene: TRBJ1-6
CDR3 DNA: TGTGCCAGCAGCCAAGGGACCCAGAGGACCTATAATTCACCCCTCCACTTT
CDR3 protein: CASSQGTQRTYNSPLHF

V gene: TRBV6-1
D gene: TRBD1
clone size: NA
J gene: TRBJ1-5
CDR3 DNA: TGTGCCAGCAGTGAAGCAATAGGGGACAGGGGAAATCAGCCCCAGCATTTT
CDR3 protein: CASSEAIGDRGNQPQHF

V gene: TRBV5-6
D gene: NA
clone size: many
J gene: TRBJ1-5
CDR3 DNA: TGTGCCAGCAGCTTTTCAGGCCCCCAGCATTTT
CDR3 protein: CASSFSGPQHF

V gene: TRBV7-8
D gene: NA
clone size: few
J gene: TRBJ2-3
CDR3 DNA: TGTGCCAGCAGCACTGCAGATACGCAGTATTTT
CDR3 protein: CASSTADTQYF

V gene: TRBV12-3/TRBV12-4
D gene: TRBD2
clone size: NA
J gene: TRBJ2-3
CDR3 DNA: TGTGCCAGCAGTTTAGCTCGGATACCTAGCGGGGGGTTGGATACGCAGTATTTT
CDR3 protein: CASSLARIPSGGLDTQYF

V gene: TRBV20-1
D gene: NA
clone size: many
J gene: TRBJ2-7
CDR3 DNA: TGCAGGGGCAGGACCTACGAGCAGTACTTC
CDR3 protein: CRGRTYEQYF

V gene: TRBV29-1
D gene: NA
clone size: NA
J gene: TRBJ1-5
CDR3 DNA: TGCAGCGTTGGATCCGGTAACCAGCCCCAGCATTTT
CDR3 protein: CSVGSGNQPQHF

V gene: TRBV15
D gene: NA
clone size: NA
J gene: TRBJ2-1
CDR3 DNA: TGTGCCACCAGCAGAGATCGGGTTAACAATGAGCAGTTCTTC
CDR3 protein: CATSRDRVNNEQFF

V gene: TRBV12-3/TRBV12-4
D gene: TRBD1
clone size: many
J gene: TRBJ2-3
CDR3 DNA: TGTGCCAGCAGTTTACGGGGACAGAGGACAGATACGCAGTATTTT
CDR3 protein: CASSLRGQRTDTQYF

V gene: TRBV5-1
D gene: TRBD1
clone size: NA
J gene: TRBJ1-5
CDR3 DNA: TGCGCCAGCAGCCTCGAGGGGGCGGGATATCAGCCCCAGCATTTT
CDR3 protein: CASSLEGAGYQPQHF